The 22 T cell receptor beta chains in this list originate from one sample, sequenced in a study of cytomegalovirus exposure and HLA in healthy donors. Use of 60 Vbeta and 13 Jbeta primers characterized the PCR. Some clones are missing from TCRdb's copy, which holds only in-frame ones; the method was immunoSEQ multiplex PCR. The sample contains around 140,000 clones, approximately 64% of which appear only once. The sample comprised PBMCs. These receptors all come from a woman between 40 and 50 years old in good health and CMV-seronegative.

In its sample, this clone was seen a few times. The gene calls are TRBV30 and TRBJ1-4, with 8 positions matching TRBD1. J gave up 7 bases and V 0 bases, and 4 bases lay outside the gene matches. Germline CDR1 is GTSNPN and CDR2 is SVGIG (reference sequence). This CDR3 has 14 amino acids. The DNA for the CDR3 is TGTGCCTGGAGTGTCCAGGGGGCAGGTGAAAAACTGTTTTTT. Protein product: CAWSVQGAGEKLFF.

The chain combines TRBV5-6 with TRBJ2-2; D might be TRBD1 (6 bases). The germline CDR1 and CDR2 sequences are SGHDT and YYEEEE. The CDR3 runs 16 residues. The ends were cut back, 4 bases at V and 3 bases at J, with 16 bases in the middle. The CDR3 DNA sequence: TGTGCCAGCAGCCTAAGGTACAGGGCGGACACCGGGGAGCTGTTTTTT. Protein sequence: CASSLRYRADTGELFF. Based on the CDR3 plus reference TRBV5-6 and TRBJ2-2, the full variable domain is DAGVTQSPTHLIKTRGQQVTLRCSPKSGHDTVSWYQQALGQGPQFIFQYYEEEERQRGNFPDRFSGHQFPNYSSELNVNALLLGDSALYLCASSLRYRADTGELFFGEGSRLTVL.

J is TRBJ2-7 and V is TRBV6-1; tentatively, D is TRBD2 (5 bases). CDR3 length: 12 amino acids. Deletions cut 2 bases from V and 7 bases from J, with 9 bases between. Germline V lookup: CDR1 MNHNS, CDR2 SASEGT. As DNA, the CDR3 is TGTGCCAGCAGTGAATGGCGCGGGGAGCAGTACTTC. Amino acids: CASSEWRGEQYF.

This clone has a handful of counts. This rearrangement joins TRBV30 to TRBJ1-1, with D tentatively TRBD1 (5 bases). This CDR3 is 12 amino acids long. The V end lost 2 bases, the J end lost 8 bases, and 12 bases lay between the germline ends. Germline V gene lookup returns CDR1 GTSNPN and CDR2 SVGIG (reference sequence). Here the CDR3 reads CAWSPEGREAFF. The CDR3 DNA reads as TGTGCCTGGAGTCCAGAGGGGAGGGAAGCTTTCTTT. Supplemented by reference TRBV30 and TRBJ1-1, the full variable domain reads SQTIHQWPATLVQPVGSPLSLECTVEGTSNPNLYWYRQAAGRGLQLLFYSVGIGQISSEVPQNLSASRPQDRQFILSSKKLLLSDSGFYLCAWSPEGREAFFGQGTRLTVV.

The rearrangement uses TRBV5-4 and TRBJ1-2, with TRBD1 matching over 7 bases. Germline CDR1 and CDR2: SGHNT and YYREEE (reference sequence). The CDR3 is 14 amino acids. V shed 4 bases and J 1 base; nucleotides not matched to a gene: 4. In DNA form, the CDR3 reads TGTGCCAGCAGCGCGGGACAGTATAACTATGGCTACACCTTC. It is translated as CASSAGQYNYGYTF.

The chain has TRBV28 and TRBJ1-6; D is ambiguous. The CDR3 sequence is 13 residues long. Trimming removed 6 bases from V and 4 bases from J, with 7 bases in between. The germline V gene has CDR1 MDHEN and CDR2 SYDVKM. CDR3 in amino acids: CASRSFYNSPLHF. The CDR3 coding sequence is TGTGCCAGCAGGAGTTTTTATAATTCACCCCTCCACTTT. The full variable domain, in which reference TRBV28 and TRBJ1-6 provide the parts outside the CDR3, is DVKVTQSSRYLVKRTGEKVFLECVQDMDHENMFWYRQDPGLGLRLIYFSYDVKMKEKGDIPEGYSVSREKKERFSLILESASTNQTSMYLCASRSFYNSPLHFGNGTRLTVT.

The chain joins TRBV5-1 to TRBJ2-2; 8 positions match TRBD1. The CDR3 runs 16 residues. Germline CDR1 reads SGHRS; CDR2 reads YFSETQ. Trimming cost V 0 bases and J 1 base; bases outside gene matches: 2. The CDR3 loop is CASSLEDRVNTGELFF. CDR3 coding DNA: TGCGCCAGCAGCTTGGAGGACAGGGTGAACACCGGGGAGCTGTTTTTT.

This clone was counted between two and nine times. The chain uses TRBV5-1 and TRBJ1-4; 9 bases are shared with TRBD1. The germline V gene encodes CDR1 SGHRS and CDR2 YFSETQ. The CDR3 has 14 amino acids. Germline trimming cut 3 bases from V and 8 bases from J; bases unmatched to any gene: 5. CDR3 loop: CASSWGTGREKLFF. In DNA form, the CDR3 reads TGCGCCAGCAGCTGGGGGACAGGGAGGGAAAAACTGTTTTTT.

This chain links TRBV19 with TRBJ1-4; 7 bases match TRBD1. Germline values: CDR1 LNHDA, CDR2 SQIVND (reference sequence). The length of the CDR3 is 12 residues. Unmatched junction bases numbered 2, after V lost 5 bases and J lost 8 bases. The CDR3 nucleotides read TGTGCCAGTAGTTTCAGGGGGGAAAAACTGTTTTTT. It translates to CASSFRGEKLFF.

The chain uses TRBV27 and TRBJ1-1; D is uncertain. Trimming stripped 5 bases from V and 11 bases from J, with 15 bases between. The CDR3 spans 12 residues. Looked up from germline, CDR1 is MNHEY and CDR2 is SMNVEV (reference sequence). The CDR3 sequence: CASSRAGSGAFF. The CDR3 DNA sequence: TGTGCCAGCAGTCGAGCCGGGAGCGGGGCTTTCTTT.

J is TRBJ1-1 and V is TRBV7-9; 9 bases match TRBD1. V shed 4 bases and J 4 bases; nucleotides not matched to a gene: 7. CDR3 length: 15 amino acids. Germline V gene data show CDR1 as SEHNR and CDR2 as FQNEAQ (reference sequence). In nucleotides, the CDR3 is TGTGCCAGCAGCTCGTCCTGGGACAGGGTCACTGAAGCTTTCTTT. As protein: CASSSSWDRVTEAFF. Together with reference TRBV7-9 and TRBJ1-1, the CDR3 gives the full variable domain: DTGVSQNPRHKITKRGQNVTFRCDPISEHNRLYWYRQTLGQGPEFLTYFQNEAQLEKSRLLSDRFSAERPKGSFSTLEIQRTEQGDSAMYLCASSSSWDRVTEAFFGQGTRLTVV.

The chain recombines TRBV5-1 with TRBJ2-5, with D perhaps TRBD2 (6 bases). Trimming removed 0 bases at V and 4 bases at J, with 10 bases between. The CDR3 sequence is 14 residues long. CDR1 SGHRS and CDR2 YFSETQ come from the germline V gene. CDR3 DNA sequence: TGCGCCAGCAGCTTGGGTGGGGGGAGAGAGACCCAGTACTTC. Translating it yields CASSLGGGRETQYF.

V gene TRBV15 combines with J gene TRBJ2-7, with TRBD1 identical over 12 bases. This CDR3 contains 16 residues. J was trimmed by 5 bases and V by 2 bases; bases with no gene match: 7. Germline V lookup: CDR1 LNHNV, CDR2 YYDKDF (reference sequence). CDR3 in DNA: TGTGCCACCAGCAGACCGGGACAGGGGGCGGGCGACGAGCAGTACTTC. It specifies CATSRPGQGAGDEQYF.

V and J are TRBV7-8 and TRBJ2-1; weak D call: TRBD2 (6 bases). The CDR3 runs to 13 residues. V was trimmed by 8 bases and J by 0 bases, leaving 8 bases between them. Germline V lookup: CDR1 SGHVS, CDR2 FQNEAQ. Here the CDR3 reads CASGGDSYNEQFF. The DNA of the CDR3 is TGTGCCAGCGGAGGGGACTCCTACAATGAGCAGTTCTTC. Supplemented by reference TRBV7-8 and TRBJ2-1, the full variable domain reads GAGVSQSPRYKVAKRGQDVALRCDPISGHVSLFWYQQALGQGPEFLTYFQNEAQLDKSGLPSDRFFAERPEGSVSTLKIQRTQQEDSAVYLCASGGDSYNEQFFGPGTRLTVL.

The CDR3 sequence: CSAQDRVWEAFF. DNA for the CDR3: TGCAGCGCACAGGACAGGGTTTGGGAAGCTTTCTTT. The rearrangement uses TRBV29-1 and TRBJ1-1; 8 positions agree with TRBD1. CDR1 is SQVTM and CDR2 is ANQGSEA in the germline V gene. Losses at the gene ends were 7 bases for V and 8 bases for J; bases not matched to a gene: 9. The CDR3 runs 12 residues.

This clone was found a few times. CDR3 in amino acids: CASSEVWTGIDSPLHF. The CDR3, as DNA: TGTGCCAGCAGTGAAGTGTGGACAGGGATCGATTCACCCCTCCACTTT. The J gene is TRBJ1-6, the V gene TRBV6-1; TRBD1 aligns across 8 bases. Per germline, CDR1 MNHNS and CDR2 SASEGT. The CDR3 contains 16 residues. Trimming removed 1 base from V and 8 bases from J; junction bases left unmatched: 7.

This chain uses TRBV7-2 with TRBJ1-6; D gene uncertain. The CDR3 extends over 15 amino acids. The V gene's germline CDR1 is SGHTA and CDR2 FQGNSA. The V end was cut by 1 base, the J end by 10 bases, with 14 bases between. CDR3 residues: CASSLGREGRSPLHF. The CDR3 DNA follows: TGTGCCAGCAGCTTAGGAAGGGAGGGTAGGTCACCCCTCCACTTT.

The chain recombines TRBV27 with TRBJ2-3; D is unclear. The V gene's germline CDR1 is MNHEY and CDR2 SMNVEV (reference sequence). Trimming took off 4 bases at V and 2 bases at J, with 10 bases between the two ends. CDR3 length equals 14 residues. CDR3 in amino acids: CASSSIPYTDTQYF. The CDR3, as DNA: TGTGCCAGCAGTTCGATCCCCTACACAGATACGCAGTATTTT.

The chain combines TRBV5-5 with TRBJ2-3, with unresolved D. The CDR3 contains 15 residues. V was pared by 0 bases and J by 0 bases, with 8 bases between. Per germline, CDR1 SGHKS and CDR2 YYEKEE (reference sequence). The CDR3 DNA reads as TGTGCCAGCAGCTTGGACTTTACTAGCACAGATACGCAGTATTTT. Amino acid sequence: CASSLDFTSTDTQYF.

The gene calls are TRBV27 and TRBJ2-5, with D perhaps matching TRBD1 (5 bases). Germline V gives CDR1 MNHEY, CDR2 SMNVEV (reference sequence). The CDR3 sequence is 16 residues long. V was trimmed by 6 bases and J by 5 bases, leaving 22 bases between them. The CDR3 here is CASRPRRTGPQETQYF. CDR3 DNA sequence: TGTGCCAGCAGACCCCGGCGAACAGGACCCCAGGAGACCCAGTACTTC.

This clone appeared a few times. The chain uses TRBV19 and TRBJ1-5, with 7 nucleotides matching TRBD1. This CDR3 contains 14 residues. Germline V lookup: CDR1 LNHDA, CDR2 SQIVND (reference sequence). V was clipped by 7 bases and J by 1 base; unmatched bases: 4. In DNA form, the CDR3 reads TGTGCCAGTAAAGGGGGCAGGAGCAATCAGCCCCAGCATTTT. Encoded protein: CASKGGRSNQPQHF.

The chain joins TRBV6-1 to TRBJ1-4; D remains unclear. CDR1 and CDR2 (germline): MNHNS, SASEGT. This CDR3 comprises 12 residues. With 8 bases removed from V and 4 bases from J, the gap between germline ends came to 8 bases. Here the CDR3 DNA reads TGTGCCAGCGGCAGTTTTAATGAAAAACTGTTTTTT. Amino acids: CASGSFNEKLFF.